Listed below are T cell receptor beta chains from one sample, sequenced in a study of T cells in Graves' hyperthyroidism and ophthalmopathy. One entry per CDR3 protein results from TCRdb running MiXCR on the multiplex PCR reads. The profile shows some 350,000 distinct CDR3 sequences, 15% to 18% of them singletons. Sequences were obtained from blood. The receptors here all came from a woman aged 18-30 years with Graves' hyperthyroidism that later progressed to Graves' ophthalmopathy. CDR3s include the opening cysteine and the closing phenylalanine or tryptophan. A D gene is named only where the DNA matches it firmly. Rows give clone size only sometimes, using once, few, many, or a class for an expanded clone.

clone size: few; D gene: .; J gene: TRBJ2-7; V gene: TRBV4-1; CDR3 DNA: TGCGCCAGCAGCCAAACAGCTTTACCCTACGAGCAGTACTTC; CDR3 protein: CASSQTALPYEQYF
clone size: few; D gene: .; J gene: TRBJ1-3; V gene: TRBV29-1; CDR3 DNA: TGCAGCGTTGCACAGGGTTCTGGAAACACCATATATTTT; CDR3 protein: CSVAQGSGNTIYF
clone size: many; D gene: TRBD1; J gene: TRBJ1-1; V gene: TRBV20-1; CDR3 DNA: TGCAGTGGAATGGGACAGGTTGAAGCTTTCTTT; CDR3 protein: CSGMGQVEAFF
clone size: many; D gene: .; J gene: TRBJ1-6; V gene: TRBV30; CDR3 DNA: TGTGCCTGGGACAAAAAAAATAATTCACCCCTCCACTTT; CDR3 protein: CAWDKKNNSPLHF
clone size: .; D gene: TRBD2; J gene: TRBJ2-7; V gene: TRBV20-1; CDR3 DNA: TGCAGTGCTAAGAATAGCGGGAGGGCCGTCGAGCAGTACTTC; CDR3 protein: CSAKNSGRAVEQYF
clone size: few; D gene: .; J gene: TRBJ2-7; V gene: TRBV20-1; CDR3 DNA: TGCAGTGCTAGCTCCGGAAAAACCTACGAGCAGTACTTC; CDR3 protein: CSASSGKTYEQYF
clone size: many; D gene: .; J gene: TRBJ1-5; V gene: TRBV3-1; CDR3 DNA: TGTGCCAGCAGCGACGGCGGGCCCCAGCATTTT; CDR3 protein: CASSDGGPQHF
clone size: .; D gene: TRBD2; J gene: TRBJ2-2; V gene: TRBV20-1; CDR3 DNA: TGCAGTGCTAAGACCAGCGGGACCTCGAACACCGGGGAGCTGTTTTTT; CDR3 protein: CSAKTSGTSNTGELFF
clone size: many; D gene: TRBD2; J gene: TRBJ2-4; V gene: TRBV14; CDR3 DNA: TGTGCCAGCAGCCACCAACGCGGGAGGGGCGGCAAAAACATTCAGTACTTC; CDR3 protein: CASSHQRGRGGKNIQYF
clone size: .; D gene: .; J gene: TRBJ1-1; V gene: TRBV10-3; CDR3 DNA: TGTGCCATCAGTGAAGGCCGGGGACGAGCTTTCTTT; CDR3 protein: CAISEGRGRAFF
clone size: .; D gene: .; J gene: TRBJ2-7; V gene: TRBV7-9; CDR3 DNA: TGTGCCAGCAGCTCCGGGGACCCCCAGTGGTACGAGCAGTACTTC; CDR3 protein: CASSSGDPQWYEQYF
clone size: many; D gene: TRBD2; J gene: TRBJ2-3; V gene: TRBV7-2; CDR3 DNA: TGTGCCAGCAGCTTAGGTCCCCCCAGGTCAAGCGGGAGGGGGCAGTATTTT; CDR3 protein: CASSLGPPRSSGRGQYF
clone size: few; D gene: .; J gene: TRBJ1-5; V gene: TRBV19; CDR3 DNA: TGTGCCAGTAGTATGGACTACAATCAGCCCCAGCATTTT; CDR3 protein: CASSMDYNQPQHF
clone size: many; D gene: TRBD2; J gene: TRBJ2-5; V gene: TRBV11-1; CDR3 DNA: TGTGCCAGCAGCTTGATAGCGGGAGGGACGTCGGAGACCCAGTACTTC; CDR3 protein: CASSLIAGGTSETQYF
clone size: many; D gene: TRBD2; J gene: TRBJ2-7; V gene: TRBV2; CDR3 DNA: TGTGCCAGCACCCCCGGGGGAGGGGCCTACGAGCAGTACTTC; CDR3 protein: CASTPGGGAYEQYF
clone size: many; D gene: TRBD1; J gene: TRBJ2-7; V gene: TRBV5-8; CDR3 DNA: TGTGCCAGCAGCTTGAACGGACAGGCCTACGAGCAGTACTTC; CDR3 protein: CASSLNGQAYEQYF
clone size: few; D gene: TRBD1; J gene: TRBJ1-5; V gene: TRBV7-6; CDR3 DNA: TGTGCCAGCAGCTCTGGACAGGGGCACCAGCCCCAGCATTTT; CDR3 protein: CASSSGQGHQPQHF
clone size: many; D gene: TRBD2; J gene: TRBJ2-5; V gene: TRBV27; CDR3 DNA: TGTGCCAGCAGACCAGGGACTAGCGGGACTCTCGGAGAGACCCAGTACTTC; CDR3 protein: CASRPGTSGTLGETQYF
clone size: .; D gene: .; J gene: TRBJ1-5; V gene: TRBV19; CDR3 DNA: TGTGCCAGTAGTAAGGGCGGTCAGCCCCAGCATTTT; CDR3 protein: CASSKGGQPQHF
clone size: few; D gene: .; J gene: TRBJ2-3; V gene: TRBV7-2; CDR3 DNA: TGTGCCAGCAGACACGGGAGCACAGATACGCAGTATTTT; CDR3 protein: CASRHGSTDTQYF
clone size: few; D gene: TRBD2; J gene: TRBJ2-1; V gene: TRBV4-1; CDR3 DNA: TGCGCCAGCAGCCGATCGACTAGCGGGAGTATGAGTGAGCAGTTCTTC; CDR3 protein: CASSRSTSGSMSEQFF
clone size: few; D gene: .; J gene: TRBJ2-1; V gene: TRBV30; CDR3 DNA: TGTGCCTGGAGTTTATCGGGGGCGGACAATGAGCAGTTCTTC; CDR3 protein: CAWSLSGADNEQFF
clone size: many; D gene: TRBD1; J gene: TRBJ1-6; V gene: TRBV28; CDR3 DNA: TGTGCCAGCAGACCCACAGGGGAAGGTTGGGATTCACCCCTCCACTTT; CDR3 protein: CASRPTGEGWDSPLHF
clone size: .; D gene: TRBD2; J gene: TRBJ2-1; V gene: TRBV28; CDR3 DNA: TGTGCCAGCCTAACTACCGGGACGGGGGGCTACAATGAGCAGTTCTTC; CDR3 protein: CASLTTGTGGYNEQFF
clone size: many; D gene: .; J gene: TRBJ1-5; V gene: TRBV7-8; CDR3 DNA: TGTGCCAGCAGCTTAGCCTGGAGCGGTCAGCCCCAGCATTTT; CDR3 protein: CASSLAWSGQPQHF
clone size: many; D gene: .; J gene: TRBJ1-5; V gene: TRBV7-9; CDR3 DNA: TGTGCCAGCAGCTTAGATACTCAGCCCCAGCATTTT; CDR3 protein: CASSLDTQPQHF
clone size: .; D gene: .; J gene: TRBJ2-7; V gene: TRBV7-8; CDR3 DNA: TGTGCCAGCAGCTTAGGAGTGTTAAGCTACGAGCAGTACTTC; CDR3 protein: CASSLGVLSYEQYF
clone size: many; D gene: .; J gene: TRBJ2-3; V gene: TRBV14; CDR3 DNA: TGTGCCAGCAGCCGTTTACCTCCCGGGTCTCTTGGCGATACGCAGTATTTT; CDR3 protein: CASSRLPPGSLGDTQYF
clone size: .; D gene: .; J gene: TRBJ2-7; V gene: TRBV19; CDR3 DNA: TGTGCCAGTAGTATAGCGAAGGGGGAGAACTACGAGCAGTACTTC; CDR3 protein: CASSIAKGENYEQYF
clone size: .; D gene: .; J gene: TRBJ2-3; V gene: TRBV7-2; CDR3 DNA: TGTGCCAGCAGCCTTGCTCGGACGGCAGATACGCAGTATTTT; CDR3 protein: CASSLARTADTQYF
clone size: few; D gene: .; J gene: TRBJ2-2; V gene: TRBV5-1; CDR3 DNA: TGCACCAGCAGCTTGTCAGTAAACACCGGGGAGCTGTTTTTT; CDR3 protein: CTSSLSVNTGELFF
clone size: .; D gene: TRBD1; J gene: TRBJ1-1; V gene: TRBV5-1; CDR3 DNA: TGCGCCAGCAGCGGGGGACAGGCGAACACTGAAGCTTTCTTT; CDR3 protein: CASSGGQANTEAFF
clone size: many; D gene: .; J gene: TRBJ2-3; V gene: TRBV30; CDR3 DNA: TGTGCCTGGAGAAAGTTTGACTTGGCAGATACGCAGTATTTT; CDR3 protein: CAWRKFDLADTQYF
clone size: few; D gene: .; J gene: TRBJ2-7; V gene: TRBV5-6; CDR3 DNA: TGTGCCAGCATCGCGGGCGGGGTCGGCGAGCAGTACTTC; CDR3 protein: CASIAGGVGEQYF
clone size: many; D gene: TRBD2; J gene: TRBJ2-1; V gene: TRBV28; CDR3 DNA: TGTGCCAGCAGTTTCCAGCGGGAGTGGGACAATGAGCAGTTCTTC; CDR3 protein: CASSFQREWDNEQFF
clone size: few; D gene: .; J gene: TRBJ2-1; V gene: TRBV15; CDR3 DNA: TGTGCCACCAGGGGGGACTTCTCCTACAATGAGCAGTTCTTC; CDR3 protein: CATRGDFSYNEQFF
clone size: many; D gene: .; J gene: TRBJ1-1; V gene: TRBV27; CDR3 DNA: TGTGCCAGCAGTTCCTTCAGGGGGAACACTGAAGCTTTCTTT; CDR3 protein: CASSSFRGNTEAFF
clone size: many; D gene: .; J gene: TRBJ2-5; V gene: TRBV7-9; CDR3 DNA: TGTGCCAGCAGCTCGGTAACAGGGCGAGAGACCCAGTACTTC; CDR3 protein: CASSSVTGRETQYF
clone size: .; D gene: .; J gene: TRBJ1-5; V gene: TRBV6-5; CDR3 DNA: TGTGCCAGCAGTTACAATCAGGGGAGGCAGCCCCAGCATTTT; CDR3 protein: CASSYNQGRQPQHF
clone size: few; D gene: .; J gene: TRBJ1-1; V gene: TRBV4-1; CDR3 DNA: TGCGCCAGCAGCCCTGGGTGGGTTGGCACTGAAGCTTTCTTT; CDR3 protein: CASSPGWVGTEAFF
clone size: many; D gene: TRBD2; J gene: TRBJ2-1; V gene: TRBV5-1; CDR3 DNA: TGCGCCAGCAGCTTAGCGGGGTCGTTAAATGAGCAGTTCTTC; CDR3 protein: CASSLAGSLNEQFF